The clone carrying this T cell receptor beta chain was found many times. Its antigen remains unknown. The junction departs from germline at one end; a sequencing error may be responsible. The data originate from a study of identical twins. A single record per CDR3 protein comes from TCRdb applying MiXCR to the 5' RACE reads. In the table there are approximately 670,000 distinct CDR3 sequences, 5.5% to 7.5% of which are singletons. Notes on the study in general: Twin sharing of out-of-frame TCR alpha was underestimated by models in monozygotic pairs.

Sequenced: naive T cells sorted from blood. The receptor was derived from a man in his late teens or twenties in good health.

The CDR3 DNA reads as TGTGCCAGTAGTCGGGGACAGGGAATCGCCTTC. This translates into CASSRGQGIAF. The rearrangement uses TRBV19 and TRBJ1-2; TRBD1 matches at 9 bases. Germline loops: CDR1 LNHDA, CDR2 SQIVND (reference sequence). CDR3 length: 11 residues.